This T cell receptor (beta chain) stems from a study of blood T cell repertoires in COVID-19. Study in general: The United States, Italy and Spain supplied acute and convalescent COVID-19 samples. Sources were T cells, B-cell-depleted T cells, or PBMCs; the material itself was cDNA or gDNA.

CDR1 and CDR2 from the germline V gene are MNHEY and SVGAGI. V lost 5 bases to trimming and J lost 5 bases; unmatched junction nucleotides: 5. This CDR3 region has 14 residues. Original handling: Estimation of nucleated cell counts relied on the amplification of reference gene primers. Here immunoSEQ multiplex PCR was the method, and the copy in TCRdb shows in-frame clones only, minus some. The V and J calls and the clone size are those of that table, but D and trimming were determined from the DNA. The profile shows approximately 260,000 clones, more than 80% of them singletons. The source of this sequence is a woman in her thirties or forties with acute or convalescent COVID-19. This chain connects TRBV6-5 to TRBJ1-2, with 10 bases identical to TRBD1. The sequencing sample was made of peripheral blood. The CDR3, as DNA: TGTGCCAGCAGTACTCGACAGGGGGCTTATGGCTACACCTTC. Translation gives CASSTRQGAYGYTF.